This paragraph covers one T cell receptor beta chain sequence. The antigen remains unidentified. The CDR3 loop spans 15 amino acids. Germline CDR1 is SNHLY and CDR2 is FYNNEI. Between the trimmed V and J ends, which lost 2 bases and 0 bases, there was a span of 8 bases. RNA totalling about 0.5 to 1 ug underwent reverse transcription with random hexamers. Amplification of TCR beta CDR3 across 54 Vbeta and 13 Jbeta was performed with immunoSEQ multiplex PCR. TCRdb reprocessed the immunoSEQ multiplex PCR reads with MiXCR, giving one entry per CDR3 protein. This sample yields approximately 230,000 distinct CDR3 sequences, of which 80% to 95% are seen a single time; approximately 0.072% belongs to the top ten. This specimen belongs to a study of CD8 T cells in Susac syndrome. Study-wide points: Only a relatively small number of individuals were included in the TCR sequencing and HLA analysis.

Negative isolation was used for CD8+ and CD4+ T cells and FACS enrichment for TEMRA cells. The source of this sequence is a human donor with multiple sclerosis. This chain joins TRBV2 and TRBJ2-1; no reliable D call. The sequencing sample was made of CD4+ T cells from PBMCs. CDR3 nucleotides: TGTGCCAGCAGTGAACCCGTGAGCTCCTACAATGAGCAGTTCTTC. It translates to CASSEPVSSYNEQFF.